This passage covers 29 T cell receptor beta chains from one sample sequenced in a study of Graves' ophthalmopathy and Graves' hyperthyroidism. RNA served as the template for amplifying TCR beta CDR3 regions. After a first-round RT-PCR with HTBI primers, a second-round multiplex PCR was run. TCRdb used MiXCR to reprocess the multiplex PCR reads, holding one entry per CDR3 protein. The sample includes over a million distinct CDR3 sequences, about two fifths of them seen just once. Sequenced input: peripheral blood or thyroid tissue (not recorded which). Receptors were obtained from an adult man with Graves' hyperthyroidism.

The chain couples TRBV7-9 to TRBJ2-5, with TRBD2 matching over 7 bases. J lost 2 bases, V lost 4 bases, and 7 bases had no gene match. The CDR3 has 15 residues. Germline values: CDR1 SEHNR, CDR2 FQNEAQ (reference sequence). CDR3: CASSSGGSRQETQYF. As DNA, the CDR3 is TGTGCCAGCAGCTCCGGGGGGTCTAGGCAAGAGACCCAGTACTTC.

The chain is built from TRBV7-6 and TRBJ1-3; D gene ambiguous. Per germline, CDR1 SGHVS and CDR2 FNYEAQ. V was shortened by 0 bases and J by 7 bases, with 10 bases between the two germline ends. The CDR3 spans 14 residues. The CDR3 nucleotides are TGTGCCAGCAGCTTAGCGCTTGGAGGGAACACCATATATTTT. Translated, it gives CASSLALGGNTIYF.

V is TRBV3-1 and J is TRBJ2-5, with D hard to call. Trimming pared 4 bases from V and 2 bases from J, leaving 8 bases between. Germline CDR1 is LGHDT and CDR2 is YNNKEL (reference sequence). This CDR3 spans 13 amino acids. This CDR3 reads CASSRHDQETQYF. Written as DNA, the CDR3 is TGTGCCAGCAGCCGACACGATCAAGAGACCCAGTACTTC.

V and J are TRBV6-5 and TRBJ1-1; 12 bases map to TRBD1. Germline trimming cut 6 bases from V and 4 bases from J; bases unmatched to any gene: 6. Germline loops: CDR1 MNHEY, CDR2 SVGAGI. The CDR3 has 15 amino acids. CDR3 amino acids: CASRVGQGATTEAFF. CDR3 bases: TGTGCCAGCAGGGTGGGACAGGGGGCGACCACTGAAGCTTTCTTT.

This clonotype was recorded many times. This chain links TRBV12-3 or TRBV12-4 with TRBJ1-5, with D tentatively TRBD1 (6 bases). Trimming took 7 bases from V and 2 from J, leaving 15 bases between them. This CDR3 comprises 15 residues. CDR3 amino acids: CASTSGALGNQPQHF. CDR3 in DNA: TGTGCCAGCACCTCGGGGGCGCTGGGCAATCAGCCCCAGCATTTT.

Many counts were recorded for this clonotype. The chain recombines TRBV12-3 or TRBV12-4 with TRBJ1-2, with D maybe TRBD1 (6 bases). Trimming pared 3 bases from V and 1 base from J, leaving 12 bases between. This CDR3 comprises 15 residues. This CDR3 is CASSLNPGDNYGYTF. The CDR3 nucleotides read TGTGCCAGCAGTTTGAACCCAGGGGATAACTATGGCTACACCTTC.

This chain connects TRBV2 to TRBJ2-7; maybe TRBD1 (6 bases). Trimming removed 5 bases at V and 0 bases at J, with 14 bases between. The CDR3 consists of 15 residues. CDR1 and CDR2 from the germline V gene are SNHLY and FYNNEI. CDR3 sequence (DNA): TGTGCCAGCAGTTCCAGGACAGAGAGCTCCTACGAGCAGTACTTC. Translated, it gives CASSSRTESSYEQYF.

This clonotype was recorded at least ten times. The junction departs from germline at one end; a sequencing error may be responsible. This chain uses TRBV19 with TRBJ1-5, with D uncertain. Germline CDR1 and CDR2: LNHDA and SQIVND (reference sequence). The CDR3 contains 14 residues. CDR3 in DNA: TGTGCCTGTAGACCTAATCACGGCAATCAGCCCCAGCATTTT. This gives the protein CACRPNHGNQPQHF.

The rearrangement links TRBV12-3 or TRBV12-4 to TRBJ1-2, with 12 bases matching TRBD1. Germline trimming cut 4 bases from V and 3 bases from J; bases unmatched to any gene: 18. This CDR3 comprises 20 residues. DNA for the CDR3: TGTGCCAGCAGTTCCCGGGACAGGGGGCGATACGAAAATCCGGACTATGGCTACACCTTC. It translates to CASSSRDRGRYENPDYGYTF.

Points on this clonotype: One end of the junction is discordant with germline, which a read error may explain. V and J are TRBV29-1 and TRBJ2-5; 7 nucleotides align to TRBD2. Germline values: CDR1 SQVTM, CDR2 ANQGSEA. The CDR3 spans 14 residues. The CDR3 DNA is TGCGGCGTCGCCAACGACCGGCGGGGGGAGACCCAGTACTTC. The encoded protein is CGVANDRRGETQYF.

The chain combines TRBV2 with TRBJ1-2; TRBD1 matches at 8 bases. V shed 6 bases and J 2 bases; nucleotides not matched to a gene: 17. The CDR3 is 18 amino acids. Germline V gene data show CDR1 as SNHLY and CDR2 as FYNNEI. The CDR3: CASRSGQGGQGQNYGYTF. The CDR3 DNA reads as TGTGCCAGCAGGTCGGGGCAGGGAGGACAGGGACAAAACTATGGCTACACCTTC.

V gene TRBV7-9 combines with J gene TRBJ1-2; 8 positions match TRBD1. The CDR3 is 14 amino acids. In germline, CDR1 is SEHNR, CDR2 FQNEAQ (reference sequence). The V segment lost 3 bases and the J segment 6 bases; nucleotides outside the gene matches: 6. The CDR3 DNA follows: TGTGCCAGCAGCTTTCAGGGGGCATCAGATGGCTACACCTTC. This codes for CASSFQGASDGYTF.

The chain is built from TRBV2 and TRBJ1-2; 9 nucleotides align to TRBD1. V shed 5 bases and J 4 bases; nucleotides not matched to a gene: 8. The CDR3 is 15 residues long. Germline CDR1 is SNHLY and CDR2 is FYNNEI. For the CDR3, the DNA is TGTGCCAGCAGTCCAGGACAGGGGTTTGTCTATGGCTACACCTTC. Translating gives CASSPGQGFVYGYTF.

This clonotype has more than one count but fewer than ten. This chain joins TRBV7-2 and TRBJ1-2, with D perhaps matching TRBD1 (5 bases). This CDR3 is built from 13 residues. Germline V gives CDR1 SGHTA, CDR2 FQGNSA. Trimming left V 5 bases short and J 10 bases short, with 17 bases between. This CDR3 is CASSLDLGLPYTF. The CDR3 DNA reads as TGTGCCAGCAGCCTGGATTTGGGGCTCCCCTACACCTTC.

There are many counts of this clonotype. In nucleotides, the CDR3 is TGTGCCAGCACGACCGCGCTGGGGAAAAAACTGTTTTTT. Translation: CASTTALGKKLFF. The chain carries TRBV6-1 and TRBJ1-4; no clear D. The ends were cut back, 7 bases at V and 9 bases at J, with 15 bases in the middle. CDR1 is MNHNS and CDR2 is SASEGT in the germline V gene. The CDR3 has 13 amino acids.

This clonotype occurred many times. The V call is TRBV10-2, the J call TRBJ1-6; a possible D gene is TRBD1 (6 bases). V was cut by 0 bases and J by 5 bases, with 11 bases left in between. CDR1 is WSHSY and CDR2 is SAAADI in the germline V gene. This CDR3 spans 16 amino acids. DNA for the CDR3: TGCGCCAGCAGTGAGTCCGGGGGCCCAAATAATTCACCCCTCCACTTT. Encoded protein: CASSESGGPNNSPLHF.

This clonotype was observed at least ten times. The rearrangement joins TRBV19 to TRBJ2-2; D is uncertain. This CDR3 is 10 amino acids long. Trimming left V 10 bases short and J 7 bases short, with 7 bases between. Germline lookup yields CDR1 LNHDA and CDR2 SQIVND (reference sequence). CDR3 nucleotide sequence: TGTGCCACCGAATTCGGGGAGCTGTTTTTT. Translation: CATEFGELFF.

This clonotype was counted a few times. The chain has TRBV28 and TRBJ1-1; weak D call: TRBD1 (6 bases). V was trimmed by 7 bases and J by 4 bases, leaving 16 bases between them. The length of the CDR3 is 14 residues. Germline loops: CDR1 MDHEN, CDR2 SYDVKM. In DNA, the CDR3 is TGTGCCAGCAACTCAAAAAGGGGGATCACTGAAGCTTTCTTT. Translating gives CASNSKRGITEAFF.

This clonotype was seen repeatedly, ten times or more. The chain carries TRBV2 and TRBJ1-4; 7 positions agree with TRBD1. V shed 7 bases, J shed 5 bases, and the junction held 4 bases outside the gene matches. This CDR3 has 13 residues. Per germline, CDR1 SNHLY and CDR2 FYNNEI. The CDR3 region is CASKWDSNEKLFF. The CDR3 DNA is TGTGCCAGCAAATGGGACAGCAATGAAAAACTGTTTTTT.

This clonotype came up many times. The rearrangement uses TRBV2 and TRBJ2-2; TRBD1 might be the D (6 bases). Germline-derived CDR1 and CDR2 are SNHLY and FYNNEI. Trimming left V 4 bases short and J 3 bases short, with 9 bases between. The CDR3 spans 14 residues. CDR3 nucleotide sequence: TGTGCCAGCAGTGGATACAGGGACACCGGGGAGCTGTTTTTT. Amino acid sequence: CASSGYRDTGELFF.

This clonotype was counted at least ten times. The J gene is TRBJ1-4, the V gene TRBV20-1; D is undetermined. The CDR3 consists of 11 residues. Trimming stripped 3 bases from V and 3 bases from J, with 2 bases between. Germline V gene lookup returns CDR1 DFQATT and CDR2 SNEGSKA (reference sequence). CDR3 residues: CSASSNEKLFF. CDR3 coding DNA: TGCAGTGCTAGCTCTAATGAAAAACTGTTTTTT.

This clonotype occurred a few times. DNA of the CDR3: TGCAGTGCTAGAGAACCGGGTCCGTCCTATGAAAAACTGTTTTTT. Its protein product is CSAREPGPSYEKLFF. The gene calls are TRBV20-1 and TRBJ1-4; unclear D gene. V was cut by 0 bases and J by 6 bases, with 14 bases left in between. This CDR3 spans 15 amino acids. Per germline, CDR1 DFQATT and CDR2 SNEGSKA (reference sequence).

Details on this clonotype: This may be a read error: a much more frequent sequence differs by one nucleotide. This rearrangement joins TRBV20-1 to TRBJ2-7; TRBD1 might be the D (5 bases). Germline-derived CDR1 and CDR2 are DFQATT and SNEGSKA (reference sequence). The CDR3 contains 13 residues. Trimming pared 5 bases from V and 2 bases from J, leaving 13 bases between. Here the CDR3 reads CSAGAPTTYEQYF. The CDR3 region has the DNA TGCAGTGCTGGGGCCCCGACGACCTACGAGCAGTACTTC.

The chain is built from TRBV19 and TRBJ2-2, with TRBD2 identical over 10 bases. This CDR3 contains 15 residues. V lost 7 bases to trimming and J lost 5 bases; unmatched junction nucleotides: 7. In germline, CDR1 is LNHDA, CDR2 SQIVND (reference sequence). CDR3 nucleotides: TGTGCCAGTAACCCACTAGCGGGATGGACCGGGGAGCTGTTTTTT. This codes for CASNPLAGWTGELFF.

This sequence joins TRBV7-6 and TRBJ2-7, with D possibly TRBD2 on 6 matching bases. The CDR3 length is 14 residues. V was clipped by 7 bases and J by 5 bases, with 18 bases between them. Germline V gene lookup returns CDR1 SGHVS and CDR2 FNYEAQ. The CDR3 DNA is TGTGCCAGCACCCTACAAATCGGGGAGGACGAGCAGTACTTC. Translated, it gives CASTLQIGEDEQYF. The full variable domain, with the rest looked up from reference TRBV7-6 and TRBJ2-7, is GAGVSQSPRYKVTKRGQDVALRCDPISGHVSLYWYRQALGQGPEFLTYFNYEAQQDKSGLPNDRFSAERPEGSISTLTIQRTEQRDSAMYRCASTLQIGEDEQYFGPGTRLTVT.

This clonotype occurred many times. This may arise from a read error, as a much more abundant clone is one base away. The chain has TRBV7-7 and TRBJ2-7; 10 positions match TRBD1. This CDR3 comprises 14 residues. Germline lookup yields CDR1 SSHAT and CDR2 FNYEAQ (reference sequence). J gave up 6 bases and V 4 bases, and 6 bases lay outside the gene matches. The CDR3 loop reads CASSSGTGASEQYF. The CDR3 region has the DNA TGTGCCAGCAGCTCCGGGACAGGGGCCTCCGAGCAGTACTTC.

This clonotype was recorded many times. J is TRBJ1-2 and V is TRBV18; D perhaps matches TRBD1 (5 bases). The CDR3 contains 13 residues. V lost 2 bases to trimming and J lost 6 bases, with 10 bases between them. From germline, CDR1 is KGHSH and CDR2 LQKENI. CDR3: CASSPYPQDGYTF. The CDR3 DNA follows: TGTGCCAGCTCACCATACCCACAGGATGGCTACACCTTC.

This clonotype was picked up a small number of times. The gene calls are TRBV11-2 and TRBJ2-5, with TRBD1 identical over 7 bases. Losses at the gene ends were 5 bases for V and 5 bases for J; bases not matched to a gene: 8. The CDR3 has 14 amino acids. In germline, CDR1 is SGHAT, CDR2 FQNNGV. In DNA, the CDR3 is TGTGCCAGCAGCCCCCCGGGACAGCGGGAGACCCAGTACTTC. It specifies CASSPPGQRETQYF.

The chain has TRBV7-8 and TRBJ1-2, with D uncertain. From germline, CDR1 is SGHVS and CDR2 FQNEAQ. V was trimmed by 1 base and J by 3 bases, leaving 12 bases between them. The CDR3 has 15 residues. CDR3 residues: CASSLGVDRDYGYTF. The CDR3 DNA sequence: TGTGCCAGCAGCTTAGGAGTCGATAGGGACTATGGCTACACCTTC.